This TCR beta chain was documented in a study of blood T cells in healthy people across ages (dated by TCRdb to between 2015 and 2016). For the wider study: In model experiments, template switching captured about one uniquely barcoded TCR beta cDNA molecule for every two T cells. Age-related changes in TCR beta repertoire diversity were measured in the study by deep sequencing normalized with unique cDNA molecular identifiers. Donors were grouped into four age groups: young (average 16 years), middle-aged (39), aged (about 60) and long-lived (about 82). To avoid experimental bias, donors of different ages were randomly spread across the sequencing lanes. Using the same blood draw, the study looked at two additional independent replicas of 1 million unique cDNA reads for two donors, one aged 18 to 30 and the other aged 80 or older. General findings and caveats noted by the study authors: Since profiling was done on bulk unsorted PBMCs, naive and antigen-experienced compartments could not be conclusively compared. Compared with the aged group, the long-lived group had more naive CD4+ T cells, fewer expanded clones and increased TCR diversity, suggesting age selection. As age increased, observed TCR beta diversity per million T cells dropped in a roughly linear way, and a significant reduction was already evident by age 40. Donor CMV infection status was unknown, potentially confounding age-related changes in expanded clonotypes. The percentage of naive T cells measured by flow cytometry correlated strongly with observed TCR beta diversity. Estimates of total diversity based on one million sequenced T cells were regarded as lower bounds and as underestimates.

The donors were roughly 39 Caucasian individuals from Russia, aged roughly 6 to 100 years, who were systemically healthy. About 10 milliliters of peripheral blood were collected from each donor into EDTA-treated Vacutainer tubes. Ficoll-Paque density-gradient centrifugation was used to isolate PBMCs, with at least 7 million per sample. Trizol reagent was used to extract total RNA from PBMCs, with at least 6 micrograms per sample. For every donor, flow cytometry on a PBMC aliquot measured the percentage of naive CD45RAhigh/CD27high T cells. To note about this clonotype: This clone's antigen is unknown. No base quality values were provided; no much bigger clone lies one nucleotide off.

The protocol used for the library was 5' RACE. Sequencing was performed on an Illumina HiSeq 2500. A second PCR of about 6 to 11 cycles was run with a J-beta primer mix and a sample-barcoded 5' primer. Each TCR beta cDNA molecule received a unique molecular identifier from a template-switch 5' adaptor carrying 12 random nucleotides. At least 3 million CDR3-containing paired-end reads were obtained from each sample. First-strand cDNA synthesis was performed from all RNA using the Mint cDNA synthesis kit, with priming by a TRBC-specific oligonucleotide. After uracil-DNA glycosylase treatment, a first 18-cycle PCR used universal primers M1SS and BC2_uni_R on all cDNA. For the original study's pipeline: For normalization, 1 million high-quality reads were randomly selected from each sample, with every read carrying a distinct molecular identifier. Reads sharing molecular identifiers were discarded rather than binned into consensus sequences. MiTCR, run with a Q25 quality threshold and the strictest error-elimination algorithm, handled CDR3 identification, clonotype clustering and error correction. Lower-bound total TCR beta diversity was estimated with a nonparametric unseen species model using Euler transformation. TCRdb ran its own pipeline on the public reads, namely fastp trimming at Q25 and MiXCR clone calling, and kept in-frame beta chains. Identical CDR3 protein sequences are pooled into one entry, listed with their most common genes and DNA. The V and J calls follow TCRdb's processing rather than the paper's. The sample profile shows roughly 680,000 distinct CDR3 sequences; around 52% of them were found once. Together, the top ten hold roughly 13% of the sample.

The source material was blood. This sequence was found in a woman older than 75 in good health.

For the CDR3, the sequence is CASSLSPDRQETQYF. The nucleotides read TGCGCCAGCAGCCTCTCTCCGGACAGACAAGAGACCCAGTACTTC. The chain uses TRBV5-1 and TRBJ2-5; the D region possibly corresponds to TRBD1 (6 bases align). At the junction V is shortened by 4 bases and J by 2 bases, with 15 bases in between. The cysteine opens and the phenylalanine closes a CDR3 of 15 amino acids. The retained sequence is limited to the CDR3, 45 bases, with the frame set at the first base. From the germline V gene, CDR1 is SGHRS and CDR2 is YFSETQ.